The rows below give T cell receptor beta chains drawn from one sample of a study of T-cell memory formation after mild COVID-19. Via MiXCR, TCRdb re-called the 5' RACE reads, giving one row per CDR3 protein. The table includes about 390,000 distinct CDR3 sequences, around a fifth detected once. The sequenced material came from PBMCs or a T cell subset sorted from them (not recorded which). Receptor source: an adult woman who had mild COVID-19 (a few samples of this study predate the infection). Cell type and time point are not known. Both conserved end residues are part of each CDR3. The D gene is left open where the match is weak. Only part of the rows carry a size: once, few, many, or a class if the clone is expanded.

abundance | j_gene | d_gene | v_gene | CDR3aa | CDR3nt
many | TRBJ2-1 | . | TRBV11-1 | CASGAGTLSNEQFF | TGTGCCAGCGGAGCCGGGACCTTGTCCAATGAGCAGTTCTTC
. | TRBJ1-2 | . | TRBV19 | CASSPITGPGSGYTF | TGTGCCAGTAGTCCAATTACAGGCCCCGGTTCTGGCTACACCTTC
few | TRBJ2-4 | TRBD1 | TRBV5-1 | CASSALQGATGNIQYF | TGCGCCAGCAGCGCCCTACAGGGGGCGACCGGAAACATTCAGTACTTC
. | TRBJ2-7 | . | TRBV7-9 | CASSLTGSDEQYF | TGTGCCAGCAGCTTAACAGGGTCCGACGAGCAGTACTTC
few | TRBJ1-2 | . | TRBV15 | CATSRDRARNYGYTF | TGTGCCACCAGCAGAGATCGTGCCAGAAACTATGGCTACACCTTC
. | TRBJ2-1 | . | TRBV7-6 | CASSLPGQSSYNEQFF | TGTGCCAGCAGCTTACCCGGGCAGAGCTCCTACAATGAGCAGTTCTTC
once | TRBJ2-7 | . | TRBV20-1 | CSAVQRTNYEQYF | TGCAGTGCTGTCCAGCGGACTAACTACGAGCAGTACTTC
. | TRBJ1-2 | . | TRBV12-3/TRBV12-4 | CASSLAINYGYTF | TGTGCCAGCAGTTTAGCCATCAACTATGGCTACACCTTC
. | TRBJ1-1 | . | TRBV20-1 | CSARDTPGLNTEAFF | TGCAGTGCTAGAGATACCCCAGGACTGAACACTGAAGCTTTCTTT
. | TRBJ2-2 | . | TRBV7-9 | CASSQILNTGELFF | TGTGCCAGCAGCCAAATACTGAACACCGGGGAGCTGTTTTTT
. | TRBJ1-5 | TRBD1 | TRBV7-8 | CASSSARDRLGHMDNQPQHF | TGTGCCAGCAGCTCCGCCCGGGACAGGTTGGGGCATATGGACAATCAGCCCCAGCATTTT
few | TRBJ1-1 | TRBD1 | TRBV5-1 | CASSSTPGQLNTEAFF | TGCGCCAGCAGCTCCACCCCGGGACAGCTGAACACTGAAGCTTTCTTT
. | TRBJ2-1 | TRBD2 | TRBV24-1 | CATSDLGLAGFNEQFF | TGTGCCACCAGTGATTTAGGACTAGCGGGATTCAATGAGCAGTTCTTC
few | TRBJ1-1 | . | TRBV29-1 | CSVRSGATNTEAFF | TGCAGCGTGAGATCGGGGGCGACGAACACTGAAGCTTTCTTT
. | TRBJ2-2 | TRBD2 | TRBV7-7 | CASSQGAGGVTGELFF | TGTGCCAGCAGCCAGGGCGCGGGGGGTGTCACCGGGGAGCTGTTTTTT
. | TRBJ2-7 | TRBD2 | TRBV7-9 | CASSWGTSSYEQYF | TGTGCCAGCAGCTGGGGGACTAGCTCCTACGAGCAGTACTTC
. | TRBJ2-2 | TRBD1 | TRBV5-1 | CASSLETGSNTGELFF | TGCGCCAGCAGCTTGGAGACAGGGAGTAACACCGGGGAGCTGTTTTTT
. | TRBJ1-1 | . | TRBV3-1 | CASSPLDSPITEAFF | TGTGCCAGCAGCCCCTTGGACAGTCCTATCACTGAAGCTTTCTTT
. | TRBJ2-6 | TRBD1 | TRBV27 | CASSTGQLHSGANVLTF | TGTGCCAGCAGTACGGGACAGCTCCACTCTGGGGCCAACGTCCTGACTTTC
few | TRBJ1-1 | . | TRBV5-1 | CASSLLPKGSPNTEAFF | TGCGCCAGCAGCTTGTTACCAAAGGGGAGCCCGAACACTGAAGCTTTCTTT
. | TRBJ2-2 | TRBD2 | TRBV7-2 | CASSLVGGRAGTGELFF | TGTGCCAGCAGCTTAGTCGGAGGGAGGGCCGGGACCGGGGAGCTGTTTTTT
. | TRBJ1-1 | . | TRBV20-1 | CSARDMGRQVLTEAFF | TGCAGTGCTAGGGATATGGGGAGACAGGTACTCACTGAAGCTTTCTTT
once | TRBJ2-7 | . | TRBV12-3/TRBV12-4 | CASSSLGAGPTFPYEQYF | TGTGCCAGCAGCTCCCTCGGGGCGGGACCTACCTTTCCCTACGAGCAGTACTTC
. | TRBJ2-5 | TRBD2 | TRBV20-1 | CSARSGGRMSGGPSETQYF | TGCAGTGCTAGAAGCGGGGGACGGATGAGCGGGGGACCGTCAGAGACCCAGTACTTC
. | TRBJ1-2 | . | TRBV5-5 | CASSLGQPLSF | TGTGCCAGCAGCTTGGGGCAGCCGCTATCCTTC
many | TRBJ1-5 | TRBD1 | TRBV29-1 | CSGTTGVDQPQHF | TGCAGCGGGACGACAGGGGTCGATCAGCCCCAGCATTTT
. | TRBJ2-3 | . | TRBV5-1 | CASRPRSLSTDTQYF | TGCGCCAGCAGACCAAGAAGCCTGAGCACAGATACGCAGTATTTT
. | TRBJ2-7 | . | TRBV20-1 | CSATVGDSYEQYF | TGCAGTGCTACCGTCGGGGACTCCTACGAGCAGTACTTC
. | TRBJ2-4 | TRBD1 | TRBV9 | CASSRDSLSKNIQYF | TGTGCCAGCAGCCGGGACAGTTTAAGCAAAAACATTCAGTACTTC
. | TRBJ1-2 | TRBD1 | TRBV12-3/TRBV12-4 | CASSLQGLHGYTF | TGTGCCAGCTCCTTACAGGGGTTGCATGGCTACACCTTC
few | TRBJ2-5 | . | TRBV30 | CAWKAANSGKTQYF | TGTGCCTGGAAGGCAGCGAACTCAGGCAAGACCCAGTACTTC
. | TRBJ1-1 | . | TRBV6-5 | CASSSTRGNTEAFF | TGTGCCAGCAGTTCGACGCGGGGGAACACTGAAGCTTTCTTT
once | TRBJ1-1 | . | TRBV10-3 | CAIRRQSWNTEAFF | TGTGCCATCAGGAGGCAGAGTTGGAACACTGAAGCTTTCTTT
few | TRBJ2-1 | . | TRBV4-1 | CASSHNRQEAQFF | TGCGCCAGCAGCCATAACAGACAGGAGGCGCAGTTCTTC
. | TRBJ2-7 | TRBD1 | TRBV4-1 | CASSQESTGGFSYEQYF | TGCGCCAGCAGCCAAGAGTCGACAGGGGGATTTTCCTACGAGCAGTACTTC
. | TRBJ2-7 | . | TRBV5-4 | CASSAPLREGPEQYF | TGTGCCAGCAGCGCCCCTCTGCGGGAAGGCCCCGAGCAGTACTTC
few | TRBJ1-2 | . | TRBV5-5 | CASSLPPGPGGYTF | TGTGCCAGCAGCTTGCCCCCGGGGCCAGGTGGCTACACCTTC
. | TRBJ2-1 | . | TRBV11-3 | CASEEVRDEQFF | TGTGCCAGCGAGGAGGTAAGGGATGAGCAGTTCTTC
. | TRBJ2-2 | . | TRBV11-2 | CASSDEQGPYTGELFF | TGTGCCAGCAGCGATGAACAGGGTCCGTACACCGGGGAGCTGTTTTTT
. | TRBJ2-5 | TRBD2 | TRBV7-9 | CASSSGLAGSGETQYF | TGTGCCAGCAGCTCAGGACTAGCGGGATCGGGGGAGACCCAGTACTTC
few | TRBJ1-5 | TRBD1 | TRBV12-3/TRBV12-4 | CASSSPPGGRGPDQPQHF | TGTGCCAGCAGTTCACCCCCGGGAGGCAGGGGGCCTGATCAGCCCCAGCATTTT
. | TRBJ2-1 | . | TRBV29-1 | CSVHEARGEQFF | TGCAGCGTTCACGAGGCCAGGGGTGAGCAGTTCTTC